This passage covers 3 T cell receptor beta chains from one sample sequenced in a study of T cell changes during pregnancy in multiple sclerosis (dated by TCRdb to about 2019). Library construction relied on the immunoSEQ multiplex PCR assay. Entries here come from immuneACCESS through TCRdb and include only in-frame sequences with V and J called. Some clones fail to appear in such tables; in the studies checked, an unresolved V gene covers under half of the shortfall, and the cause of the remainder is unknown. This sample lists approximately 70,000 clones; 91% were detected once. The top ten clones comprise around 0.75% of the sample. The material was peripheral blood, obtained in the third trimester of pregnancy. Receptors were obtained from a female donor in good health, enrolled as a control in a pregnancy study.

This rearrangement joins TRBV28 to TRBJ2-7; D may be TRBD1 (6 bases). Trimming left V 6 bases short and J 0 bases short, with 12 bases between. This CDR3 has 14 amino acids. Germline V gene sequence: CDR1 MDHEN, CDR2 SYDVKM. Here the CDR3 DNA reads TGTGCCAGCAGCAGGACAGCAACCTCCTACGAGCAGTACTTC. Translated, it gives CASSRTATSYEQYF.

This sequence joins TRBV5-1 and TRBJ2-1; perhaps TRBD2 as D (7 bases). The CDR3 extends over 15 amino acids. V was shortened by 4 bases and J by 2 bases, with 13 bases between the two germline ends. CDR1 SGHRS and CDR2 YFSETQ come from the germline V gene. CDR3 nucleotide sequence: TGCGCCAGCAGCGGGGGGCTAGCGGCCTACAATGAGCAGTTCTTC. Translated: CASSGGLAAYNEQFF.

This clone was recorded only once. The chain has TRBV5-1 and TRBJ1-1; no clear D. Trimming stripped 1 base from V and 8 bases from J, with 12 bases between. The CDR3 covers 13 residues. CDR1 is SGHRS, CDR2 YFSETQ, per germline. The DNA for the CDR3 is TGCGCCAGCAGCTTGTCCGGGGATGGGGAAGCTTTCTTT. Encoded protein: CASSLSGDGEAFF.